This paragraph covers one TCR beta chain sequence. Antigen: not known. The PCR made use of 60 Vbeta and 13 Jbeta primers. Sequenced by immunoSEQ multiplex PCR; TCRdb stores in-frame clones only, minus some. The listing contains around 70,000 clones. This sample was included in a study of cytomegalovirus exposure and HLA in healthy donors. Study in general: Samples from HLA-typed donors yielded around 79 million unique TCRs in an early data release. Findings and caveats of the study: A likely sequencing artifact accounted for one observed cluster of highly shared sequence variants. Of the V segments, some could not be distinguished, including TRBV6-2 and TRBV6-3, and were excluded.

V was cut by 1 base and J by 4 bases, with 15 bases left in between. The CDR3 is made up of 15 amino acids. In germline, CDR1 is SGHRS, CDR2 YFSETQ. J is TRBJ2-7 and V is TRBV5-1, with a possible D match to TRBD2 (6 bases). The sample comprised PBMCs. The receptor was derived from a female donor in good health and CMV-seropositive. CDR3 sequence reads: CASSLTGGNRYEQYF. CDR3 DNA: TGCGCCAGCAGCTTGACTGGCGGGAACCGATACGAGCAGTACTTC. The full variable domain, in which reference TRBV5-1 and TRBJ2-7 provide the parts outside the CDR3, is KAGVTQTPRYLIKTRGQQVTLSCSPISGHRSVSWYQQTPGQGLQFLFEYFSETQRNKGNFPGRFSGRQFSNSRSEMNVSTLELGDSALYLCASSLTGGNRYEQYFGPGTRLTVT.